This T cell receptor (beta chain) is drawn from a study of shared clonotypes between healthy human individuals (dated by TCRdb to 2018 to 2021). At the level of the whole study: A couple of women and a few men aged 18 to 49 years were included in the cohort. Leukapheresis yielded between about 0.85 and 10 billion PBMCs per donor. Blood TCR repertoires of roughly 5 healthy adults were deeply sequenced to estimate repertoire size and the extent of clonotype sharing between individuals. For each donor, CD4 naive and CD4 memory were each given three plates, CD8 naive was given two plates, and CD8 memory was given one plate. To increase sequencing depth and limit assay-specific biases, different laboratories used diverse techniques to prepare libraries and sequence TCR repertoires.

Beyond this particular receptor, the publication reports: The genetic and exposure-history diversity represented was limited by the small number of donors. Rarefaction of sorted-subset datasets indicated incomplete sequencing despite the large sequencing depth. Higher generation probabilities were observed for clonotypes shared by all four sorted-subset donors than for non-shared clonotypes. Sampling was restricted to blood, and TCR repertoires in tissue are likely to differ from TCR repertoires in blood. Pairwise subsampling indicated that sequencing depth was expected to affect the degree of clonotype sharing among donors. Naive subsets generally had larger estimated clonotype richness than memory subsets. Sharing across a few donors was observed for approximately 4.6% of naive CD4, over 3% of naive CD8, roughly 2.4% of memory CD4, and roughly 0.4% of memory CD8 clonotypes.

TCR CDR3 regions were amplified from genomic DNA by multiplex PCR using the deep immunoSEQ assay. For each cell subset, the extracted genomic DNA was distributed evenly across all wells of several immunoSEQ 96-well plates, and each plate served as one replicate. For sorted subsets, each replicate PCR was loaded with 200 ng genomic DNA, equivalent to roughly 30,000 T cell genomes. Purified libraries were measured with a Qubit 3.0 fluorometer, size-checked on a Bioanalyzer 2100, and measured again with the KAPA Library Quantification kit. Every immunoSEQ 96-well plate was sequenced on a separate single-read 150-cycle Illumina NextSeq 550 flow cell. Per the original workflow: Because the immunoSEQ output held only junctional sequences and lacked quality scores, the filtering could not match the filtering applied to full-length reads. To assign V/J genes and CDR3, sequences were annotated against IMGT germline references using PyIR, a Python wrapper for IgBLAST v1.9. Any read was removed if the V/J assignment was weak (E-value above 1e-6), the CDR3 was missing, or the read contained stop codons, out-of-frame junctions, or ambiguous translated residues. A V3J clonotype was defined by an identical inferred V gene, J gene, and CDR3 amino acid sequence. To compute the percentage overlap between repertoires, the number of shared unique clonotypes was divided by the size of the smaller repertoire. Repertoire richness was assessed with RTK rarefaction, the Chao1 estimator, and Recon v2.1 estimates of unobserved clonotypes. Generation probabilities for all TCRbeta clonotypes obtained by the gDNA method from several donors were computed using OLGA. The table comes from immuneACCESS by way of TCRdb, which keeps in-frame sequences with V and J called. Part of the clones is missing from these tables; in studies checked, under half for an unresolved V gene and the rest for unknown reasons. V and J calls and clone size are copied from that table; D and trimming were computed from the DNA. The sample table holds some 680,000 clones, of which less than 80% were seen once. The ten largest make up around 1.8% of the sample.

Measured from the cysteine to the phenylalanine, the CDR3 is 15 residues long. Here the CDR3 DNA is all that survives: 45 bases in frame from base 1. Based on the germline V gene, the CDR1 and CDR2 sequences are MGHRA and YSYEKL. V lost 4 bases and J lost 3 bases, and the count of bases not matched to a germline gene is 9. This clone was detected only a few times. The specificity of this receptor is unknown. It has no much larger one-base neighbor in the sample; base qualities were not kept. Healthy HIV-negative adults with no recently reported acute infections or vaccinations were included as donors. Only Caucasian adults living in Nashville, Tennessee, USA were represented among the donors. CD4+ T cells were enriched by magnetic negative selection; naive cells were then positively selected on CD45RA, and the negative fraction formed the memory subset. After blood collection by leukapheresis, PBMCs were isolated using Ficoll-Histopaque density gradient centrifugation and then cryopreserved in the vapor phase of liquid nitrogen. Analytical flow cytometry was used to check the purity and quantity of every magnetically sorted T cell population. Genomic DNA was isolated from each sorted fraction and quantified by UV absorbance on a Nanodrop 2000c.

The chain couples TRBV4-1 to TRBJ2-7; the junction holds 7 bases that match TRBD2. The specimen sequenced was memory CD4+ T cells sorted from blood. In light of the paper, this sample's cell subset or site label describes: CD45RA-negative fraction. The sequence came from a woman aged 25-40 years in good health. The sequenced DNA: TGCGCCAGCAGCCCTCAGGGCGGGAGATTCTACGAGCAGTACTTC. Its amino acids are CASSPQGGRFYEQYF.